This is a list of T cell receptor beta chains from one sample in a study of control samples from healthy donors and cancer patients. Data came from immunoSEQ multiplex PCR; TCRdb stores just in-frame clones and leaves some out. The profile shows about 410,000 clones, about nine tenths of them singletons. Sequenced material: PBMCs. Receptors were obtained from a man aged 35-49 years with head and neck cancer. Both conserved end residues are part of each CDR3. The D gene is left open where the match is weak. The size field is filled for only some rows; it gives once, few, many or a size class.

d_gene	v_gene	j_gene	abundance	CDR3aa	CDR3nt
TRBD2	TRBV2	TRBJ2-5	NA	CASSGTSGRGETQYF	TGTGCCAGCAGTGGGACTAGCGGGAGGGGGGAGACCCAGTACTTC
NA	TRBV11-2	TRBJ1-1	NA	CASSSDRNTEAFF	TGTGCCAGCAGCTCGGACAGGAACACTGAAGCTTTCTTT
NA	TRBV5-4	TRBJ2-5	NA	CASRHGPETAQETQYF	TGTGCCAGCAGACACGGCCCCGAGACAGCTCAAGAGACCCAGTACTTC
TRBD1	TRBV19	TRBJ2-1	once	CASSIERQGGEQFF	TGTGCCAGTAGTATTGAGAGACAGGGGGGTGAGCAGTTCTTC
NA	TRBV6-5	TRBJ1-5	NA	CASSTRGNQPQHF	TGTGCCAGCAGTACACGGGGCAACCAGCCCCAGCATTTT
NA	TRBV5-6	TRBJ1-2	NA	CASSSGRSDGYTF	TGTGCCAGCAGCTCGGGACGTAGTGATGGCTACACCTTC
NA	TRBV12-3/TRBV12-4	TRBJ1-1	NA	CASSLERSAFF	TGTGCCAGCAGTTTAGAGAGATCGGCTTTCTTT
NA	TRBV10-3	TRBJ1-1	NA	CAITDSWGNTEAFF	TGTGCCATCACGGATTCCTGGGGGAACACTGAAGCTTTCTTT
NA	TRBV19	TRBJ1-6	NA	CASSQGRYNSPLHF	TGTGCCAGTAGTCAGGGACGTTATAATTCACCCCTCCACTTT
TRBD1	TRBV6-5	TRBJ2-7	once	CASTQRTGGYEQYF	TGTGCCAGCACCCAAAGGACAGGGGGGTACGAGCAGTACTTC
NA	TRBV4-2	TRBJ1-4	NA	CASSQDLRAGPPGKLFF	TGTGCCAGCAGCCAAGATCTACGGGCAGGGCCACCGGGAAAACTGTTTTTT
NA	TRBV2	TRBJ2-7	NA	CASSVTFFGAPASYEQYF	TGTGCCAGCAGTGTTACATTCTTTGGGGCCCCGGCCTCCTACGAGCAGTACTTC
NA	TRBV5-4	TRBJ1-6	NA	CASSLKISIPTYNSPLHF	TGTGCCAGCAGCCTAAAAATAAGCATCCCGACTTATAATTCACCCCTCCACTTT
NA	TRBV6-5	TRBJ2-2	NA	CASSSDGRGGTGELFF	TGTGCCAGCAGTTCTGACGGCAGGGGAGGCACCGGGGAGCTGTTTTTT
NA	TRBV28	TRBJ1-5	NA	CASNGGRGNNQPQHF	TGTGCCAGCAACGGAGGTCGAGGGAACAATCAGCCCCAGCATTTT
NA	TRBV7-2	TRBJ1-4	few	CASSFGAGEKLFF	TGTGCCAGCAGCTTTGGGGCGGGTGAAAAACTGTTTTTT
TRBD2	TRBV3-1/TRBV3-2	TRBJ2-7	NA	CASKRTSGRTDEQYF	TGTGCCAGCAAACGGACTAGCGGGAGAACTGACGAGCAGTACTTC
TRBD1	TRBV19	TRBJ1-5	NA	CASSAGQGNNQPQHF	TGTGCCAGTAGTGCAGGACAGGGGAACAATCAGCCCCAGCATTTT
NA	TRBV6-1	TRBJ1-5	NA	CASSERTSNQPQHF	TGTGCCAGCAGTGAACGGACAAGTAATCAGCCCCAGCATTTT
NA	TRBV27	TRBJ2-3	NA	CASSFWRGGTDTQYF	TGTGCCAGCAGTTTTTGGCGTGGGGGCACAGATACGCAGTATTTT
NA	TRBV5-1	TRBJ2-5	NA	CASSLGSRETQYF	TGCGCCAGCAGCTTGGGAAGCCGGGAGACCCAGTACTTC
TRBD1	TRBV7-9	TRBJ2-7	NA	CASSLVDRGNEQYF	TGTGCCAGCAGCTTAGTTGACAGGGGAAACGAGCAGTACTTC
NA	TRBV27	TRBJ1-6	NA	CASSRSSYNSPLHF	TGTGCCAGCAGCCGGAGCTCCTATAATTCACCCCTCCACTTT
NA	TRBV9	TRBJ1-5	NA	CASSGTGYNQPQHF	TGTGCCAGCAGTGGAACAGGGTATAATCAGCCCCAGCATTTT
NA	TRBV7-9	TRBJ1-1	few	CASSLGDGEAFF	TGTGCCAGCAGCTTGGGGGACGGTGAAGCTTTCTTT
NA	TRBV7-2	TRBJ1-4	NA	CASSLEGRGEKLFF	TGTGCCAGCAGCTTAGAGGGGAGGGGTGAAAAACTGTTTTTT
NA	TRBV5-1	TRBJ2-2	once	CASSWTANTGELFF	TGCGCCAGCAGCTGGACAGCGAACACCGGGGAGCTGTTTTTT
NA	TRBV6-1	TRBJ2-5	NA	CASSDGAGRQETQYF	TGTGCCAGCAGTGACGGCGCAGGGCGGCAAGAGACCCAGTACTTC
TRBD2	TRBV2	TRBJ2-3	NA	CASSEVAGGGTDTQYF	TGTGCCAGCAGTGAAGTAGCGGGAGGTGGCACAGATACGCAGTATTTT
TRBD1	TRBV5-8	TRBJ1-4	once	CASSLGQAATNEKLFF	TGTGCCAGCAGCCTGGGACAGGCGGCAACTAATGAAAAACTGTTTTTT
NA	TRBV7-3	TRBJ2-7	NA	CASSLSQGYEQYF	TGTGCCAGCAGCTTATCCCAGGGCTACGAGCAGTACTTC
NA	TRBV5-1	TRBJ1-4	NA	CASSSGGWGEKLFF	TGCGCCAGCAGCTCGGGGGGATGGGGTGAAAAACTGTTTTTT
TRBD1	TRBV27	TRBJ1-5	few	CASSPWTGASQPQHF	TGTGCCAGCAGTCCCTGGACAGGCGCTAGTCAGCCCCAGCATTTT
NA	TRBV7-2	TRBJ2-5	NA	CASSFNRETQYF	TGTGCCAGCAGCTTCAACAGGGAGACCCAGTACTTC
TRBD2	TRBV18	TRBJ2-1	NA	CASSIRRGDDEQFF	TGTGCCAGCTCGATTCGGCGGGGGGACGATGAGCAGTTCTTC
TRBD1	TRBV20-1	TRBJ2-7	NA	CSASPDRGSEQYF	TGCAGTGCTAGTCCGGACAGGGGATCCGAGCAGTACTTC
TRBD1	TRBV5-1	TRBJ2-3	NA	CASSSEGQGVADTQYF	TGCGCCAGCAGCAGCGAGGGACAGGGGGTTGCAGATACGCAGTATTTT
NA	TRBV7-8	TRBJ2-7	NA	CASSDSDRLRYEQYF	TGTGCCAGCAGCGACTCGGACAGATTACGCTACGAGCAGTACTTC
TRBD1	TRBV3-1/TRBV3-2	TRBJ2-3	NA	CASSSRTGSTDTQYF	TGTGCCAGCAGCTCCCGGACAGGGAGCACAGATACGCAGTATTTT